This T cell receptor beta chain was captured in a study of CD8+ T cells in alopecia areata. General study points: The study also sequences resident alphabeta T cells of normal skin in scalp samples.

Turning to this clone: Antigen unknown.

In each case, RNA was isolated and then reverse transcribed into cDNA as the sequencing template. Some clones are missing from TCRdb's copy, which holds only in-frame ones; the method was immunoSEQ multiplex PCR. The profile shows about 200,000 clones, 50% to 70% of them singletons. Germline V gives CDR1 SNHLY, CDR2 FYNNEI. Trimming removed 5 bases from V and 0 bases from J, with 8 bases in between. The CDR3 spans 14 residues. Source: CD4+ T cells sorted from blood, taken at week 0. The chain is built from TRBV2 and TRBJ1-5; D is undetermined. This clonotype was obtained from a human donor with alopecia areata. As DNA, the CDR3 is TGTGCCAGCAGTTTCACGACTAGCAATCAGCCCCAGCATTTT. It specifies CASSFTTSNQPQHF.